This T cell receptor (beta chain) was captured by sequencing in a study of blood T cell repertoires in COVID-19. Background on the study: Spain, Italy and the United States supplied samples that represented acute and convalescent COVID-19. The analysed material was cDNA or gDNA that came from T cells, B-cell-depleted T cells, or PBMCs.

Cohort 3 recovered donors had two negative PCRs, clearance, or symptom resolution. Germline V gene sequence: CDR1 SNHLY, CDR2 FYNNEI. The CDR3 covers 15 residues. After removal of 4 bases from V and 1 base from J, the junction contained 5 bases not matched to a gene. In the original analysis: It was from reference gene primer amplification that nucleated cell counts were estimated. Produced via immunoSEQ multiplex PCR; TCRdb's table is partial and in-frame only. The V and J calls and clone size are taken from that table; D and trimming were inferred from the DNA. The table records about 100,000 clones, 70% to 90% of them present only once.

Source material: PBMCs or T cells enriched from blood (not recorded which). V and J are TRBV2 and TRBJ2-7, with 9 bases identical to TRBD2. The source is a woman between 45 and 60 years old who had recovered from COVID-19. The chain's CDR3 is CASSATSGLSYEQYF. The CDR3 region has the DNA TGTGCCAGCAGTGCCACTAGCGGGTTGTCCTACGAGCAGTACTTC.